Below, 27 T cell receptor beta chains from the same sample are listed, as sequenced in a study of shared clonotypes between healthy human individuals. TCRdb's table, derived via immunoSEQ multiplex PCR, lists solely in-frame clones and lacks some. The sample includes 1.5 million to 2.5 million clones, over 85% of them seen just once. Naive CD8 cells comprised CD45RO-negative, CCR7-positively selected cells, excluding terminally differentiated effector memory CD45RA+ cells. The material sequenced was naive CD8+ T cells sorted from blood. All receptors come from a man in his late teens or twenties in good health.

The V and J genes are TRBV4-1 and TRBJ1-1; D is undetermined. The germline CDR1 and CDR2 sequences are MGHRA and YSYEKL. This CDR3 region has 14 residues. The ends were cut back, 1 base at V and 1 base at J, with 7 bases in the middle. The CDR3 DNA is TGCGCCAGCAGCCAAGCATGGGCGAACACTGAAGCTTTCTTT. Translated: CASSQAWANTEAFF.

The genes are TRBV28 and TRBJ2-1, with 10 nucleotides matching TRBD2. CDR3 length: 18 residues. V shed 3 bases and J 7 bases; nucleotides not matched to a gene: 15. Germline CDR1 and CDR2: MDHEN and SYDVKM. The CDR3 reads CASSLTLSGGGRGNEQFF. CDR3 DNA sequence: TGTGCCAGCAGTTTGACCTTAAGCGGGGGGGGCCGAGGAAATGAGCAGTTCTTC.

CDR3 region: CSVEDQDRVDYGYTF. The CDR3, as DNA: TGCAGCGTTGAAGATCAGGACAGGGTGGACTATGGCTACACCTTC. V gene TRBV29-1 combines with J gene TRBJ1-2; 8 bases agree with TRBD1. The trim removed 0 bases at V and 3 bases at J, leaving 6 bases unmatched. Germline CDR1 is SQVTM and CDR2 is ANQGSEA. CDR3 length: 15 amino acids.

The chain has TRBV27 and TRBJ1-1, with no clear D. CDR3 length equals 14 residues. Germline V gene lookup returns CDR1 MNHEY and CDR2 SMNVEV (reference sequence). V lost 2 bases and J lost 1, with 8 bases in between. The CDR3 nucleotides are TGTGCCAGCAGTTTAACCCTTTCGAACACTGAAGCTTTCTTT. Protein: CASSLTLSNTEAFF.

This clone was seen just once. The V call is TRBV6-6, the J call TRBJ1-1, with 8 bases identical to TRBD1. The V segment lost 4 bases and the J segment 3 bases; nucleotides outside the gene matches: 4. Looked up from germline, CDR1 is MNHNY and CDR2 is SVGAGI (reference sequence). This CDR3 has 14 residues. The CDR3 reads CASSWTGRDTEAFF. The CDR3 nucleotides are TGTGCCAGCAGTTGGACAGGGCGGGACACTGAAGCTTTCTTT.

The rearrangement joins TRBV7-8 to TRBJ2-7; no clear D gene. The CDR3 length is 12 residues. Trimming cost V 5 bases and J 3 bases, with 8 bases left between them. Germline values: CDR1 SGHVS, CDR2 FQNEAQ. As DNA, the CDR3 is TGTGCCAGCAGCCCGAGTTACTACGAGCAGTACTTC. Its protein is CASSPSYYEQYF.

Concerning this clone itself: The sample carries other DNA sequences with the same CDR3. CDR3 sequence reads: CASSVGGGAYEQYF. CDR3 DNA: TGTGCCAGCAGCGTAGGAGGGGGCGCTTACGAGCAGTACTTC. The chain employs TRBV9 and TRBJ2-7, with 7 bases aligning to TRBD1. Germline V gene lookup returns CDR1 SGDLS and CDR2 YYNGEE. Trimming took 0 bases from V and 4 from J; bases not matched to a gene: 4. CDR3 size: 14 residues.

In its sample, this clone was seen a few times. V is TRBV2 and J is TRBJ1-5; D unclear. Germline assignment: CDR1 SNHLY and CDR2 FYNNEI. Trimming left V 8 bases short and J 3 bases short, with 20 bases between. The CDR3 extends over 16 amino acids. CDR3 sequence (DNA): TGTGCCAGCGGGGTGGAAGGGTTTGCATCCAATCAGCCCCAGCATTTT. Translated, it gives CASGVEGFASNQPQHF.

CDR3 region: CASTLRWNSNEKLFF. CDR3 bases: TGTGCCAGCACCCTCAGGTGGAACAGTAATGAAAAACTGTTTTTT. This chain uses TRBV28 with TRBJ1-4; D is undetermined. From germline, CDR1 is MDHEN and CDR2 SYDVKM. This CDR3 has 15 residues. Between the trimmed V and J ends, which lost 7 bases and 4 bases, there was a span of 16 bases.

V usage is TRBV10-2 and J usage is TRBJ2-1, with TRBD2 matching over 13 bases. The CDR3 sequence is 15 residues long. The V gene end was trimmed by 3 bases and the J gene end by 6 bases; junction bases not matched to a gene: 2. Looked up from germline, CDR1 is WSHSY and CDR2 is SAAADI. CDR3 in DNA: TGCGCCAGCAGTGAACTAGCGGGAGGGCCCAATGAGCAGTTCTTC. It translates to CASSELAGGPNEQFF.

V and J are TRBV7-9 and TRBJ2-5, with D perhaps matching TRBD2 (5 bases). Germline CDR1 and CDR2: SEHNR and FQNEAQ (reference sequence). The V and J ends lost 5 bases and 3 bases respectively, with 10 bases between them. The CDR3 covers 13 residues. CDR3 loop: CASSRTREETQYF. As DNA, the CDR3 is TGTGCCAGCAGCCGAACTAGGGAAGAGACCCAGTACTTC.

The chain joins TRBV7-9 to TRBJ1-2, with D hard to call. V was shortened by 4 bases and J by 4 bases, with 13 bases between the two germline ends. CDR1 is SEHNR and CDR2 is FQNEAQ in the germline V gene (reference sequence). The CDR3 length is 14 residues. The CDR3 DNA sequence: TGTGCCAGCAGCTCCCCCCATCGAGTCTATGGCTACACCTTC. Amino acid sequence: CASSSPHRVYGYTF.

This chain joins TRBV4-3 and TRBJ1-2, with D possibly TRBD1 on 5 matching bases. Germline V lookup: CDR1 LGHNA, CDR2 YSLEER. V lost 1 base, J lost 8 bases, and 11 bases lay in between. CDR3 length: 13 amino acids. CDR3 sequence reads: CASSQGLGDGYTF. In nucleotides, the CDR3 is TGCGCCAGCAGCCAAGGTCTGGGGGACGGCTACACCTTC.

CDR3 sequence (DNA): TGTGCCAGCAGCTTAGAGGGGAGATCCACCTACGAGCAGTACTTC. This sequence encodes CASSLEGRSTYEQYF. This rearrangement joins TRBV7-9 to TRBJ2-7; D tentatively reads TRBD1 or TRBD2 (5 bases each). Germline V gene sequence: CDR1 SEHNR, CDR2 FQNEAQ (reference sequence). The V end lost 1 base, the J end lost 2 bases, and 12 bases lay between the germline ends. This CDR3 comprises 15 residues.

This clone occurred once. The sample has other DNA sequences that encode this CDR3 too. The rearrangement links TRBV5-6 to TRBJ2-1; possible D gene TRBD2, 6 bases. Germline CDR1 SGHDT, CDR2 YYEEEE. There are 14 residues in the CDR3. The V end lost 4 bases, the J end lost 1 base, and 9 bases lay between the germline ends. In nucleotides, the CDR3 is TGTGCCAGCAGCCCCGGGACTTCCTACAATGAGCAGTTCTTC. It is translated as CASSPGTSYNEQFF.

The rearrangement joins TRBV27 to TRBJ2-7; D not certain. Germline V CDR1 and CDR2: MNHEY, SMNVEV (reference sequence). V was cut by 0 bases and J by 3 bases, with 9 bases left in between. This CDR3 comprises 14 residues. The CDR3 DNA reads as TGTGCCAGCAGTTTATCCTGGCAGCGCTACGAGCAGTACTTC. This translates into CASSLSWQRYEQYF.

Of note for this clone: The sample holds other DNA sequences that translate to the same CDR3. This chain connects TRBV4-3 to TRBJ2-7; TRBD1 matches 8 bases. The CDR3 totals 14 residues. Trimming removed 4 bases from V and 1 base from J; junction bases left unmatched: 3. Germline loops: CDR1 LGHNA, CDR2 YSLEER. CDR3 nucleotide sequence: TGCGCCAGCAGCCCGGGGACAGGTTCCTACGAGCAGTACTTC. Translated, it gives CASSPGTGSYEQYF.

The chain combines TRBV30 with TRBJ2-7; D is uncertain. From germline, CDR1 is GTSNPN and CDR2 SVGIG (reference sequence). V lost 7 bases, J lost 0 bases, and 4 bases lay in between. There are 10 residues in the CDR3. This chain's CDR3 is CASDSYEQYF. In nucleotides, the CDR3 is TGTGCCTCAGACTCCTACGAGCAGTACTTC.

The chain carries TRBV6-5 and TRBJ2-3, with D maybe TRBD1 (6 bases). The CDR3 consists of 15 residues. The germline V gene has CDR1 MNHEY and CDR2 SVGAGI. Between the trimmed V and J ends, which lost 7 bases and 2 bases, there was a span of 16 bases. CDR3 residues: CASKRTVGHTDTQYF. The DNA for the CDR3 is TGTGCCAGCAAACGGACAGTGGGGCACACAGATACGCAGTATTTT.

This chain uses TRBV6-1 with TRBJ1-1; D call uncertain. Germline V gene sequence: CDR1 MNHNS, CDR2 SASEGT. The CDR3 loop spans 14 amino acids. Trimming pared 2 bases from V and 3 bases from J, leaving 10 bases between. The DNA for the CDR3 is TGTGCCAGCAGTGAATTCAGCTATTACACTGAAGCTTTCTTT. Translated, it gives CASSEFSYYTEAFF.

CDR3 in DNA: TGCGCCAGCAGCCCAGGTGCTCCTAACTATGGCTACACCTTC. Translation: CASSPGAPNYGYTF. The rearrangement links TRBV4-3 to TRBJ1-2; no definite D call. The CDR3 covers 14 residues. CDR1 is LGHNA, CDR2 YSLEER, per germline. The V end lost 4 bases, the J end lost 0 bases, and 9 bases lay between the germline ends.

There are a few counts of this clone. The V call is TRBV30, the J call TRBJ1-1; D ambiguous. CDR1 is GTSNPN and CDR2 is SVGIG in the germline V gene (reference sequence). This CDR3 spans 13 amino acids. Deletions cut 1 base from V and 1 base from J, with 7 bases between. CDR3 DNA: TGTGCCTGGAGTGGTCTCGGGAACACTGAAGCTTTCTTT. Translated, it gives CAWSGLGNTEAFF.

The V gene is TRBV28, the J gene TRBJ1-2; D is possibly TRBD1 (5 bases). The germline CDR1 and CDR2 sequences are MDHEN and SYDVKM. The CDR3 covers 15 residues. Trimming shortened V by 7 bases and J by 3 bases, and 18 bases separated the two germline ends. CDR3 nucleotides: TGTGCCAGCACCACTCTGGGACCGGAAGACTATGGCTACACCTTC. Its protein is CASTTLGPEDYGYTF.

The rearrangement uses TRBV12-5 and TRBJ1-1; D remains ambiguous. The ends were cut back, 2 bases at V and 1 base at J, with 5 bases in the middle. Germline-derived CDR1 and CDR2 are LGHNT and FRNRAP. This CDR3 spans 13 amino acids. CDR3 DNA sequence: TGTGCTAGTGGTTTGTCCGAGAACACTGAAGCTTTCTTT. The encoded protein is CASGLSENTEAFF.

The chain's CDR3 is CASSSRAGETQYF. The CDR3 DNA is TGTGCCAGCAGTTCCAGGGCGGGAGAGACCCAGTACTTC. The chain recombines TRBV27 with TRBJ2-5; D could derive from TRBD1 or TRBD2 (5 bases each). Germline CDR1 is MNHEY and CDR2 is SMNVEV (reference sequence). The CDR3 contains 13 residues. The V end was cut by 4 bases, the J end by 4 bases, with 10 bases between.

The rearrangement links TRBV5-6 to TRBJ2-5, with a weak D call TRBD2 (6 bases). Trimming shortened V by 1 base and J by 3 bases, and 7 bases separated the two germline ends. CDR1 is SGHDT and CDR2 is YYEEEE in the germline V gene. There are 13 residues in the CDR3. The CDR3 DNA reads TGTGCCAGCAGCTTGTCGGGGGAAGAGACCCAGTACTTC. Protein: CASSLSGEETQYF.

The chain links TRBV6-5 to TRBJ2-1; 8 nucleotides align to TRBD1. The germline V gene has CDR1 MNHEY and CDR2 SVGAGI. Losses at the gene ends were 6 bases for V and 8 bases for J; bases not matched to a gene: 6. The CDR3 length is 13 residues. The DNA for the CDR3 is TGTGCCAGCAGGCTGGACAGGGAGGATGAGCAGTTCTTC. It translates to CASRLDREDEQFF.